A single sample gave rise to the 2 T cell receptor beta chains below, sequenced in a study of identical twins. TCRdb independently ran MiXCR on the 5' RACE reads; one entry per CDR3 protein. This repertoire shows about 190,000 distinct CDR3 sequences, less than 20% found once; its top ten account for 35% to 45%. These data also featured in a second study, about T cells expressing NK-cell markers.

The sequenced material came from CD8+ T cells sorted from blood. The receptors derive from a woman aged 18-30 years in good health.

This clonotype was observed a few times. V gene TRBV7-9 combines with J gene TRBJ2-2, with D possibly TRBD2 on 5 matching bases. Trimming shortened V by 11 bases and J by 2 bases, and 12 bases separated the two germline ends. Germline CDR1 reads SEHNR; CDR2 reads FQNEAQ (reference sequence). CDR3 length equals 13 residues. Here the CDR3 reads CAPRADNTGELFF. The CDR3 coding sequence is TGTGCCCCGAGGGCGGACAACACCGGGGAGCTGTTTTTT.

The chain uses TRBV2 and TRBJ2-1, with D possibly being TRBD1 or TRBD2 (5 bases each). The CDR3 is made up of 15 amino acids. Trimming removed 1 base at V and 8 bases at J, with 15 bases between. Germline CDR1 SNHLY, CDR2 FYNNEI. Here the CDR3 reads CASSEVERVGDEQFF. CDR3 DNA sequence: TGTGCCAGCAGTGAAGTTGAGAGGGTAGGGGATGAGCAGTTCTTC.